This T cell receptor (beta chain) is drawn from a study of T cell repertoires in cytomegalovirus infection. Whole-study context: Well-studied HLA-B-restricted CMV epitopes were used in the study alongside recently identified HLA-C-restricted ones. From public TCR beta signatures came an indication of both CMV infection and matching HLA type. Study-wide points: Frequencies of public TCR beta families were cumulated, and this identified carriers of CMV plus the relevant HLA. The response measured ex vivo was dominated by TCR beta clonotypes (HLA-C-restricted and CMV-specific).

On this clonotype: Its antigen remains unidentified.

TCRdb analysed the reads with MiXCR anew, one entry per CDR3 protein. The top ten hold approximately 78% of the sample, which has more than 85,000 distinct CDR3 sequences, around 29% seen once. This CDR3 has 17 residues. Looked up from germline, CDR1 is SQVTM and CDR2 is ANQGSEA. Trimming took 0 bases from V and 8 from J, leaving 23 bases between them. The TCR comes from a human donor in good health (CMV status not recorded). Some clones in this sample may be carry-over from other donors' samples. This specimen consisted of CD8+ T cells from cultured PBMCs, obtained from culture after CMV antigen stimulation. The chain links TRBV29-1 to TRBJ2-1; weak D call: TRBD1 (5 bases). The DNA of the CDR3 is TGCAGCGTTGAAGATCTTCTCGTAGGGGCAGGGTTGGATGAGCAGTTCTTC. Protein sequence: CSVEDLLVGAGLDEQFF.